The clone carrying this TCR beta chain was seen many times. The entry originates in a study of naive and memory T cell subsets. Germline CDR1 and CDR2: SGHRS and YFSETQ. Trimming shortened V by 3 bases and J by 2 bases, and 11 bases separated the two germline ends. This CDR3 region has 14 residues. Amplification of ligated cDNA took four PCR rounds with SP2 and nested alpha and beta constant primers. Blood and skin TCR RNA was reverse transcribed with alpha and beta constant primers. TCRdb re-called the 5' RACE reads with MiXCR, one entry per CDR3 protein. The table has some 60,000 distinct CDR3 sequences, 6% to 8.5% seen once. The library had UMIs added by 3' ligation of an oligonucleotide to TCR cDNA. Whole blood, 2.5 ml, came from adult healthy volunteers. Input was about 1 to 1,100 ng of DNase-treated total RNA without cell sorting.

The V gene is TRBV5-1, the J gene TRBJ1-1, with a possible D match to TRBD1 (6 bases). This receptor was identified in a female donor in good health. The CDR3 sequence is CASSSGTINTEAFF. Here the CDR3 DNA reads TGCGCCAGCAGCTCCGGGACAATAAACACTGAAGCTTTCTTT. The entire variable domain, with the rest obtained from reference TRBV5-1 and TRBJ1-1, is as follows: KAGVTQTPRYLIKTRGQQVTLSCSPISGHRSVSWYQQTPGQGLQFLFEYFSETQRNKGNFPGRFSGRQFSNSRSEMNVSTLELGDSALYLCASSSGTINTEAFFGQGTRLTVV.